In its sample, the clone carrying this T cell receptor (beta chain) was seen many times. These data belong to a study of identical twins. TCRdb re-analysed the 5' RACE reads in MiXCR, keeping a single row per CDR3 protein. Altogether 690,000 or so distinct CDR3 sequences are present, 8.5% to 9.5% being singletons, with the ten largest covering 0.98%. Germline V gene sequence: CDR1 SNHLY, CDR2 FYNNEI. This CDR3 contains 13 residues. V was pared by 4 bases and J by 2 bases, with 9 bases between. The data also belong to a second study, concerning yellow fever vaccine responses in identical twins.

The TCR comes from a woman aged 18-30 years in good health. This rearrangement joins TRBV2 to TRBJ2-7; D not certain. Sequencing used PBMCs. The CDR3 protein is CASSGAGPYEQYF. CDR3 nucleotide sequence: TGTGCCAGCAGTGGCGCAGGTCCCTACGAGCAGTACTTC.